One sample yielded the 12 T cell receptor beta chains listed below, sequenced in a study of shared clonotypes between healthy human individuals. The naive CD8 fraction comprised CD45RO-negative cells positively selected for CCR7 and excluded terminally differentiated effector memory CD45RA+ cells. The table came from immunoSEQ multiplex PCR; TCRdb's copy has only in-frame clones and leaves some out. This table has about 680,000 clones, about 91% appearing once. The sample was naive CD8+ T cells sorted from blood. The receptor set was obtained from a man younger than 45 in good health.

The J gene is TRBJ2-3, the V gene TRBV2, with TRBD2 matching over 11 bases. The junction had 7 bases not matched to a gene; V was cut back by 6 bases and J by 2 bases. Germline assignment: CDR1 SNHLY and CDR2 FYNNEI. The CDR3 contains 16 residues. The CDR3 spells CASSVGTSGYTDTQYF. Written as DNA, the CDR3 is TGTGCCAGCAGCGTCGGGACTAGCGGTTACACAGATACGCAGTATTTT.

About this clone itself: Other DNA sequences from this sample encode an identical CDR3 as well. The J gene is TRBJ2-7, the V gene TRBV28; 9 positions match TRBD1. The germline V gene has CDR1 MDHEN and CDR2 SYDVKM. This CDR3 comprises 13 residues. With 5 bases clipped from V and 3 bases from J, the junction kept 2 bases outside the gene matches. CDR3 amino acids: CASSPTGGYEQYF. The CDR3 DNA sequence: TGTGCCAGCAGTCCGACAGGGGGCTACGAGCAGTACTTC.

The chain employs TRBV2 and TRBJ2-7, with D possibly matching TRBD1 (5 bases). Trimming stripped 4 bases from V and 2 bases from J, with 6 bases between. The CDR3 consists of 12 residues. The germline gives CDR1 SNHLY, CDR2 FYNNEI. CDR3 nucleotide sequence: TGTGCCAGCAGTGGGACAACCTACGAGCAGTACTTC. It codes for CASSGTTYEQYF. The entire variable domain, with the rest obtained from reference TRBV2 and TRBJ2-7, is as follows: EPEVTQTPSHQVTQMGQEVILRCVPISNHLYFYWYRQILGQKVEFLVSFYNNEISEKSEIFDDQFSVERPDGSNFTLKIRSTKLEDSAMYFCASSGTTYEQYFGPGTRLTVT.

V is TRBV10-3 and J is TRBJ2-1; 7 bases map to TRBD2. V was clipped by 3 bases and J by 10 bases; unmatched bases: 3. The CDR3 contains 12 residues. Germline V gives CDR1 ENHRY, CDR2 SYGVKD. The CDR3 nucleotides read TGTGCCATCAGTGAAGGGCGGGAGGAGCAGTTCTTC. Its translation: CAISEGREEQFF.

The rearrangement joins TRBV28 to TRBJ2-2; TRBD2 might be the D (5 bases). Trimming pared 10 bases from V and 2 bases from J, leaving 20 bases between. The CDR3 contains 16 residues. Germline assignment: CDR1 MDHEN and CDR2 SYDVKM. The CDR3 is CATAMSSPFNTGELFF. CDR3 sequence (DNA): TGTGCCACCGCCATGTCTAGCCCCTTTAACACCGGGGAGCTGTTTTTT. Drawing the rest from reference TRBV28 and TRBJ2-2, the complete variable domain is DVKVTQSSRYLVKRTGEKVFLECVQDMDHENMFWYRQDPGLGLRLIYFSYDVKMKEKGDIPEGYSVSREKKERFSLILESASTNQTSMYLCATAMSSPFNTGELFFGEGSRLTVL.

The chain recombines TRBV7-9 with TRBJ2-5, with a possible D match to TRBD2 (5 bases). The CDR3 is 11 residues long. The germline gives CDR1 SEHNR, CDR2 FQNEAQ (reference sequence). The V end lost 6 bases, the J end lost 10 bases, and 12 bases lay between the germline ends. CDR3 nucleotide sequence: TGTGCCAGCAGTGGGTGGAGGATCCAGTACTTC. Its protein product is CASSGWRIQYF.

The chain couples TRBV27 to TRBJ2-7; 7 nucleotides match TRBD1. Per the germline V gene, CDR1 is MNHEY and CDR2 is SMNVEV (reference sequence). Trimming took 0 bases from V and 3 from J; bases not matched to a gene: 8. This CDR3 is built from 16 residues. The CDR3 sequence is CASSLSPGTVNYEQYF. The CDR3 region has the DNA TGTGCCAGCAGTTTATCGCCCGGGACAGTGAACTACGAGCAGTACTTC.

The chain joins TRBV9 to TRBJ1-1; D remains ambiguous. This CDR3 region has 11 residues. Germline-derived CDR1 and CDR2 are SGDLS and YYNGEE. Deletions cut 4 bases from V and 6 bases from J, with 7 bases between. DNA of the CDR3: TGTGCCAGCAGCCCCAACCCTGAAGCTTTCTTT. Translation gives CASSPNPEAFF.

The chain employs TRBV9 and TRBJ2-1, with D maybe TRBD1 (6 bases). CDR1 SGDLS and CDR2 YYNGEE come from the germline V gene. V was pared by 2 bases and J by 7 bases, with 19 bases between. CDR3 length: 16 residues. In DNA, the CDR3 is TGTGCCAGCAGCGTGCAGACAGGTTCCCCTGGAAATGAGCAGTTCTTC. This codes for CASSVQTGSPGNEQFF.

The CDR3 DNA reads as TGTGCCAGCATTGGCAGGGTTCCCCAAGAGACCCAGTACTTC. Protein: CASIGRVPQETQYF. The chain employs TRBV2 and TRBJ2-5; a possible D gene is TRBD1 (5 bases). The germline CDR1 and CDR2 sequences are SNHLY and FYNNEI. Trimming took off 7 bases at V and 1 base at J, with 13 bases between the two ends. The CDR3 loop spans 14 amino acids.

CDR3 amino acids: CASSPRITSYTGELFF. For the CDR3, the DNA is TGTGCCAGCAGCCCCCGAATTACCAGCTACACCGGGGAGCTGTTTTTT. The chain carries TRBV7-7 and TRBJ2-2, with D hard to call. CDR1 is SSHAT, CDR2 FNYEAQ, per germline (reference sequence). The CDR3 totals 16 residues. V lost 5 bases and J 3 bases, leaving 16 bases between the germline ends.

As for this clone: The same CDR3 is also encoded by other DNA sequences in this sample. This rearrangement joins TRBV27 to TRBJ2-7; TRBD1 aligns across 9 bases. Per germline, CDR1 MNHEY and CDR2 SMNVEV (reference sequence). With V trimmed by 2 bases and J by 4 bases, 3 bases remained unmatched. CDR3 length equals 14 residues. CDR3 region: CASSLGTGLYEQYF. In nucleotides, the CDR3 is TGTGCCAGCAGTTTAGGGACAGGGTTGTACGAGCAGTACTTC.